The present entry profiles one T cell receptor beta chain with its context. The antigen is unknown. This entry comes from a study of shared clonotypes between healthy human individuals. Study in general: A couple of female and three male donors aged 18 to 49 were enrolled. CD8 memory received one plate per donor, CD8 naive two, CD4 memory three and CD4 naive three.

Deep level was the assay's run setting. TCRdb keeps only in-frame clones here, not all; method: immunoSEQ multiplex PCR. The data contain about 1.5 million clones, 95% to 97% of them seen just once; the ten biggest clones take up roughly 1.2%. General observations from the study: The naive CD4 repertoires of four donors were compared, and approximately 5% of clonotypes were shared.

This receptor was identified in a man between 25 and 39 years old in good health. Material for sequencing was naive CD4+ T cells sorted from blood. Subset reported: CD45RA+ positively selected.

In DNA form, the CDR3 reads TGTGCCAGCAGTTTGCGTAGATTCATAGGCTACACCTTC. It yields the protein CASSLRRFIGYTF. V is TRBV28 and J is TRBJ1-2; D is ambiguous. Germline values: CDR1 MDHEN, CDR2 SYDVKM. The CDR3 sequence is 13 residues long. Trimming pared 3 bases from V and 8 bases from J, leaving 13 bases between.